This T cell receptor (beta chain) was observed in a study of T cell repertoires in cytomegalovirus infection. With V trimmed by 5 bases and J by 3 bases, 7 bases remained unmatched. CDR3 length equals 15 residues. Per the germline V gene, CDR1 is LNHDA and CDR2 is SQIVND (reference sequence). Each CDR3 protein gets one entry after TCRdb re-called the reads with MiXCR. This sample has roughly 180,000 distinct CDR3 sequences, with roughly 20% found just once. This clonotype was counted a few times. Its antigen remains unidentified. Study-wide points: Identification of carriers of CMV plus the relevant HLA was performed using cumulative public TCR beta family frequency.

The chain combines TRBV19 with TRBJ1-2, with TRBD1 matching over 9 bases. The specimen comprised CD8+ T cells from cultured PBMCs, sampled from culture after CMV antigen stimulation. This TCR came from a human donor in good health (CMV status not recorded). Some clones in this sample may be carry-over from other donors' samples. In nucleotides, the CDR3 is TGTGCCAGTAGTCCCACAGGGGGCGCAGACTATGGCTACACCTTC. Translation: CASSPTGGADYGYTF.